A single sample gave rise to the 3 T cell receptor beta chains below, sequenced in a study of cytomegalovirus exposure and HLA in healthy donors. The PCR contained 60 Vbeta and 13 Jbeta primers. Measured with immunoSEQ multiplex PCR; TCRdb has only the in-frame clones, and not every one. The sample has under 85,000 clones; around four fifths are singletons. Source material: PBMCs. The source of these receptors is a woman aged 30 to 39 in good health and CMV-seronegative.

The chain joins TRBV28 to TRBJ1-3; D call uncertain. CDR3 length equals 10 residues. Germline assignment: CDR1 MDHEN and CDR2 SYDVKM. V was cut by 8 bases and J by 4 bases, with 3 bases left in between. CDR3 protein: CASLGNTIYF. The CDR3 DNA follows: TGTGCCAGCCTAGGAAACACCATATATTTT.

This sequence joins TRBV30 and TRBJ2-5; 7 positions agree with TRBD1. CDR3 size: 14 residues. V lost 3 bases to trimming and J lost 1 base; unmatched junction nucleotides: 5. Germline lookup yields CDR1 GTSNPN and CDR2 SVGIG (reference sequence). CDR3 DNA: TGTGCCTGGAGGAACAGGGGACCCCAAGAGACCCAGTACTTC. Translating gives CAWRNRGPQETQYF.

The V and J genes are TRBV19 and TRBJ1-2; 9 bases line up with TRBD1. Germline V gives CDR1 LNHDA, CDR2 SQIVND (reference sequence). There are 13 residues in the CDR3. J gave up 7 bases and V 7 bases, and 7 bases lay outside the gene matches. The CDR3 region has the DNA TGTGCCAGTATCCCGGACAGGGGAGGTGGCTACACCTTC. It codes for CASIPDRGGGYTF.